This T cell receptor beta chain was recovered during a study of T-cell reconstitution after alpha-beta-depleted transplantation in children. The CDR3 runs 15 residues. Trimming left V 1 base short and J 0 bases short, with 10 bases between. This clonotype was detected a few times. Preparation of the TCRbeta library used unique molecular identifiers. TCRdb reprocessed the PCR reads with MiXCR, giving one entry per CDR3 protein. The data show around 960,000 distinct CDR3 sequences, 25% to 30% seen once. The genes are TRBV12-3 or TRBV12-4 and TRBJ2-7; no clear D gene. Sequencing was performed on PBMCs, mostly from graft donor cells, taken 360 days after TCRalphabeta/CD19-depleted stem cell transplant. The sequence came from a boy under two years old who had a stem cell transplant for SCID, so the T cells may come from the graft donor. CDR3 sequence reads: CASSLGRLSSYEQYF. CDR3 coding DNA: TGTGCCAGCAGTTTAGGACGGCTTAGCTCCTACGAGCAGTACTTC.